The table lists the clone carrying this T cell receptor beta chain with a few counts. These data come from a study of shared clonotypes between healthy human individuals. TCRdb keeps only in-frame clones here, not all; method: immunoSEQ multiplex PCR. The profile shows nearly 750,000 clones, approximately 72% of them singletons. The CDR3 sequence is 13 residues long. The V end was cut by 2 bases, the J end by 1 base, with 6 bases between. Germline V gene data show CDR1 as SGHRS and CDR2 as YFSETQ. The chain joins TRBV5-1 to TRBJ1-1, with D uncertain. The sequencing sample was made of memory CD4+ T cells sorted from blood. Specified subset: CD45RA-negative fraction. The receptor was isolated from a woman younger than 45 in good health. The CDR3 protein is CASSFSENTEAFF. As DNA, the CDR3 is TGCGCCAGCAGCTTCTCGGAGAACACTGAAGCTTTCTTT.